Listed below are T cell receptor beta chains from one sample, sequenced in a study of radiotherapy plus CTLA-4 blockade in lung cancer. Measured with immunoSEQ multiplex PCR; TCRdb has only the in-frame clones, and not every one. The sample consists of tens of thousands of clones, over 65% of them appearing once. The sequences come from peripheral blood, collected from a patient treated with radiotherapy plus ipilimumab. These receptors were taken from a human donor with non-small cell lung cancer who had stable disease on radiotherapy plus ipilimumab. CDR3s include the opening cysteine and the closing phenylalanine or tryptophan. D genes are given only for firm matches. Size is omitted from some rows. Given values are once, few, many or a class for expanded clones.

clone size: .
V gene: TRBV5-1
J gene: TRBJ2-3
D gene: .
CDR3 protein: CASTTLGIPSTDTQYF
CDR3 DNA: TGCGCCAGCACTACCCTAGGGATACCGTCAACAGATACGCAGTATTTT

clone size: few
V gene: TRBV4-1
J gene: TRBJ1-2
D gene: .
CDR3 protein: CASSREPAGYTF
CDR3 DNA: TGCGCCAGCAGCCGCGAGCCCGCAGGCTACACCTTC

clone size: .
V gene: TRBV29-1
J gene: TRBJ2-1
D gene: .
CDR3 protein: CSVEFRQVAGVVNEQFF
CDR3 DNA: TGCAGCGTTGAATTCCGACAGGTCGCGGGGGTGGTCAATGAGCAGTTCTTC

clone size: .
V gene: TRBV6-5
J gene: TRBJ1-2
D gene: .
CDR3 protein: CASSFKPNYGYTF
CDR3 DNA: TGTGCCAGCAGTTTTAAACCTAACTATGGCTACACCTTC

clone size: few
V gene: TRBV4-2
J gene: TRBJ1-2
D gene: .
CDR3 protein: CASSQGQGTYYGYTF
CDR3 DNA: TGTGCCAGCAGCCAAGGCCAAGGGACCTACTATGGCTACACCTTC

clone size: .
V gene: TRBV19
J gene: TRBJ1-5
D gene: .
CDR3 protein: CASSIRNSYDSNQPQHF
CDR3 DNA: TGTGCCAGTAGTATACGGAACAGTTATGATAGCAATCAGCCCCAGCATTTT

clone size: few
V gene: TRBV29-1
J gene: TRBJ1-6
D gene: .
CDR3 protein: CSAKPRGDSPLHF
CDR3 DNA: TGCAGCGCCAAACCGAGGGGGGATTCACCCCTCCACTTT

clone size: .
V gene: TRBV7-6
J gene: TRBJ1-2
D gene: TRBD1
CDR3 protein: CASSLDGTAPAEGYTF
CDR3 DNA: TGTGCCAGCAGCTTAGACGGGACAGCCCCCGCAGAGGGCTACACCTTC

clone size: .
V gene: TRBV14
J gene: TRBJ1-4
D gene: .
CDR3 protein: CASSRGANEKLFF
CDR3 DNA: TGTGCCAGCAGCCGGGGCGCTAATGAAAAACTGTTTTTT

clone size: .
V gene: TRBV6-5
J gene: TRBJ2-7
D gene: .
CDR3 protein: CASSMTFLGSYEQYF
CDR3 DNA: TGTGCCAGCAGCATGACATTCCTGGGGTCCTACGAGCAGTACTTC

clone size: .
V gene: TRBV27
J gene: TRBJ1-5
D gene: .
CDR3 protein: CASSLKVGGSQPQHF
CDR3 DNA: TGTGCCAGCAGTTTAAAGGTGGGGGGGAGTCAGCCCCAGCATTTT

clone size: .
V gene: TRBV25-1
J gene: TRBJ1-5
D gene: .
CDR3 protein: CASSDMGRNQPQHF
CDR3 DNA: TGTGCCAGCAGTGATATGGGTAGGAATCAGCCCCAGCATTTT

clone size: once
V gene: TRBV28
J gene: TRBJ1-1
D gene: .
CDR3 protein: CASSLSTEAFF
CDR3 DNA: TGTGCCAGCAGTTTGTCTACTGAAGCTTTCTTT

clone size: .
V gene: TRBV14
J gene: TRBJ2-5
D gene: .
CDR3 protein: CASSRTSGYQETQYF
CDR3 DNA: TGTGCCAGCAGCCGGACCTCAGGGTACCAAGAGACCCAGTACTTC

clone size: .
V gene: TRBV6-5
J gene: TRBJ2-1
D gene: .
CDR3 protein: CASTAFRDNEQFF
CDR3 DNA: TGTGCCAGCACAGCGTTTAGGGACAATGAGCAGTTCTTC

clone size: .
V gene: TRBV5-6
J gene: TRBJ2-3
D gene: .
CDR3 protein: CASSLVGGAFTNTQYF
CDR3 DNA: TGTGCCAGCAGCTTGGTCGGCGGGGCGTTCACGAATACGCAGTATTTT

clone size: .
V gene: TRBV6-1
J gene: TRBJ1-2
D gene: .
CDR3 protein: CASSELLGDGGYTF
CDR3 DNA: TGTGCCAGCAGTGAATTATTAGGTGATGGTGGCTACACCTTC

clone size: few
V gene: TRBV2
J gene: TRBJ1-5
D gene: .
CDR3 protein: CASSEGQGFAFFHNQPQHF
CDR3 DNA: TGTGCCAGCAGTGAAGGTCAGGGATTCGCTTTTTTTCACAATCAGCCCCAGCATTTT

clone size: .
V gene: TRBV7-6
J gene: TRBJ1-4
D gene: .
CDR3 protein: CASSLVGGKDEKLFF
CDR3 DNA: TGTGCCAGCAGCTTAGTGGGCGGGAAGGATGAAAAACTGTTTTTT

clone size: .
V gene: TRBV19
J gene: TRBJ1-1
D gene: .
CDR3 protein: CASDSAQGFEAFF
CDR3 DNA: TGTGCCAGTGATAGTGCTCAGGGCTTTGAAGCTTTCTTT

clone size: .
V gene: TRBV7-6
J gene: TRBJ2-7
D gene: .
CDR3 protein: CASSPNTIAYEQYF
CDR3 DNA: TGTGCCAGCAGCCCCAACACGATCGCCTACGAGCAGTACTTC

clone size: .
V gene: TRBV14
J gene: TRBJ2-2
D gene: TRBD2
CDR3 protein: CASSHTASGGAFGGELFF
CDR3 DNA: TGTGCCAGCAGCCACACTGCTAGCGGGGGGGCCTTCGGCGGGGAGCTGTTTTTT

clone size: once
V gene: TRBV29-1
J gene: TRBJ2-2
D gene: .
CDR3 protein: CSAKAGELFF
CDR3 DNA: TGCAGCGCTAAGGCCGGGGAGCTGTTTTTT

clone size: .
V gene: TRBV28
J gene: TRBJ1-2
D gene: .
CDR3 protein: CASSSRRNYGYTF
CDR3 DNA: TGTGCCAGCAGTTCCCGCCGAAACTATGGCTACACCTTC

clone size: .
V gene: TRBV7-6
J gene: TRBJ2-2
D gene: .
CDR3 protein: CASSFGGARELFF
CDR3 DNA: TGTGCCAGCAGCTTTGGAGGGGCCAGGGAGCTGTTTTTT

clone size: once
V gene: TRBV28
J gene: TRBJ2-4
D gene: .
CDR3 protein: CASSLPAATKNIQYF
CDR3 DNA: TGTGCCAGCAGCCTACCGGCCGCTACCAAAAACATTCAGTACTTC